The clone carrying this T cell receptor beta chain has more than one count but fewer than ten. The data stem from a study of T cells in Graves' hyperthyroidism and ophthalmopathy. Fresh 10 ml peripheral blood yielded PBMCs. CDR3 length: 16 amino acids. Per the germline V gene, CDR1 is SGHDT and CDR2 is YYEEEE. With 0 bases removed from V and 2 bases from J, the gap between germline ends came to 15 bases. Amplification yielded TCR beta CDR3 regions, with RNA transcripts as the source. The study used the HTBI primer set for a first-round RT-PCR of the TCR CDR3. TCRdb fed the multiplex PCR reads into MiXCR, producing one record per CDR3 protein. The table has roughly 300,000 distinct CDR3 sequences, approximately 14% seen once; the top ten hold around 23%.

The rearrangement joins TRBV5-6 to TRBJ2-7; the D gene is possibly TRBD2 (5 bases). Sequencing was carried out using blood. The clonotype was recovered from a woman younger than 45 with Graves' hyperthyroidism. The CDR3 sequence: CASSLEAREGTYEQYF. The CDR3 DNA is TGTGCCAGCAGCTTGGAAGCCCGCGAGGGCACCTACGAGCAGTACTTC. Using reference TRBV5-6 and TRBJ2-7 for the parts outside the CDR3, the full variable domain is DAGVTQSPTHLIKTRGQQVTLRCSPKSGHDTVSWYQQALGQGPQFIFQYYEEEERQRGNFPDRFSGHQFPNYSSELNVNALLLGDSALYLCASSLEAREGTYEQYFGPGTRLTVT.